This T cell receptor (beta chain) was recovered during a study of blood T cell repertoires in COVID-19. Germline CDR1 is SGHRS and CDR2 is YFSETQ. V trimming: 3 bases; J trimming: 6 bases; junction bases outside the gene matches: 14. This CDR3 comprises 16 residues. This clone was counted a few times. Sequencing used immunoSEQ multiplex PCR; TCRdb keeps in-frame clones, though not all of them. The profile shows roughly 180,000 clones, 79% of them singletons. The chain joins TRBV5-1 to TRBJ2-7; 8 bases align to TRBD2. This clonotype originated in a woman in her sixties with COVID-19, enrolled during active disease. Sequences were obtained from peripheral blood. The CDR3 bases are TGCGCCAGCAGCTCGGGCCGCGGGACTAGAAGGGGCGAGCAGTACTTC. Its protein product is CASSSGRGTRRGEQYF. The full variable domain, its missing parts supplied by reference TRBV5-1 and TRBJ2-7, is KAGVTQTPRYLIKTRGQQVTLSCSPISGHRSVSWYQQTPGQGLQFLFEYFSETQRNKGNFPGRFSGRQFSNSRSEMNVSTLELGDSALYLCASSSGRGTRRGEQYFGPGTRLTVT.